This TCR beta chain was profiled in a study of blood T cell repertoires in COVID-19. Overall study context: The United States, Italy and Spain provided the acute and convalescent COVID-19 samples. Sources were T cells, B-cell-depleted T cells, or PBMCs; the material itself was cDNA or gDNA.

Produced via immunoSEQ multiplex PCR; TCRdb's table is partial and in-frame only. The sample comprises some 180,000 clones, more than 70% of which are singletons, and under 8% rests with the top ten. V lost 2 bases and J lost 9, with 11 bases in between. CDR1 MRHNA and CDR2 SNTAGT come from the germline V gene. The CDR3 contains 13 residues. Categorization into cohorts depended on clinical history that participants reported. For recovered donors of Cohort 3, there were two negative PCRs, clearance, or symptom resolution. The gene calls are TRBV6-4 and TRBJ2-1; D is unresolved. Sequenced sample: PBMCs or T cells enriched from blood (not recorded which). This TCR was sampled from a man aged 35 to 55 who had recovered from COVID-19. The CDR3 loop is CASSDEMRSEQFF. The CDR3 DNA follows: TGTGCCAGCAGTGACGAGATGCGGAGTGAGCAGTTCTTC.